The 32 T cell receptor beta chains listed next were all sequenced from one sample in a study of shared clonotypes between healthy human individuals. The data were produced by immunoSEQ multiplex PCR, yet TCRdb's version contains in-frame clones alone and is incomplete. The sample records about 460,000 clones, 77% being singletons. Sequencing was done on a sample of PBMCs. The receptors were sampled from a woman aged 40 to 50 in good health. Some clones in this sample may be carry-over from other donors' samples.

This clone has a count of ten or more. Within the sample, other DNA sequences also encode this same CDR3. The chain links TRBV2 to TRBJ2-3, with D uncertain. Germline CDR1 SNHLY, CDR2 FYNNEI. V lost 5 bases, J lost 7 bases, and 7 bases lay in between. The CDR3 length is 11 residues. The CDR3 DNA reads as TGTGCCAGCAGTCCAGATCATACGCAGTATTTT. As protein: CASSPDHTQYF.

This sequence joins TRBV7-9 and TRBJ1-2, with D uncertain. The V and J ends lost 1 base and 0 bases respectively, with 9 bases between them. The CDR3 covers 15 residues. CDR1 is SEHNR, CDR2 FQNEAQ, per germline (reference sequence). The chain's CDR3 is CASSLGPQTNYGYTF. In nucleotides, the CDR3 is TGTGCCAGCAGCTTAGGCCCACAAACTAACTATGGCTACACCTTC.

This clone has at least ten counts. The chain combines TRBV11-2 with TRBJ2-1, with 10 bases identical to TRBD2. The J segment lost 1 base and the V segment lost 1 base, leaving 10 bases of the junction unmatched. Germline V gene sequence: CDR1 SGHAT, CDR2 FQNNGV. The CDR3 is 19 residues long. The CDR3 spells CASSLGRKIAGGSYNEQFF. The CDR3 bases are TGTGCCAGCAGCTTAGGGAGGAAAATAGCGGGGGGATCCTACAATGAGCAGTTCTTC.

V gene TRBV2 combines with J gene TRBJ2-2, with D tentatively TRBD1 (6 bases). The CDR3 is 13 residues long. Trimming stripped 7 bases from V and 2 bases from J, with 8 bases between. CDR1 and CDR2 (germline): SNHLY, FYNNEI. CDR3 sequence reads: CASNRENTGELFF. CDR3 nucleotides: TGTGCCAGCAACAGGGAAAACACCGGGGAGCTGTTTTTT.

The chain has TRBV11-1 and TRBJ1-1; a weak D match, TRBD1 (5 bases). CDR3 size: 16 residues. V lost 0 bases and J 3 bases, leaving 14 bases between the germline ends. Germline V CDR1 and CDR2: SGHAT, FQDESV (reference sequence). CDR3: CASSLAVGRAYTEAFF. The CDR3 bases are TGTGCCAGCAGCTTAGCGGTTGGCAGGGCGTACACTGAAGCTTTCTTT. The entire variable domain, with the rest obtained from reference TRBV11-1 and TRBJ1-1, is as follows: EAEVAQSPRYKITEKSQAVAFWCDPISGHATLYWYRQILGQGPELLVQFQDESVVDDSQLPKDRFSAERLKGVDSTLKIQPAELGDSAMYLCASSLAVGRAYTEAFFGQGTRLTVV.

A remark on this clone: A read error likely explains this, since a far larger clone differs by one base. Different DNA sequences within this sample yield the same CDR3. The chain recombines TRBV6-5 with TRBJ2-2; D is unresolved. Germline CDR1 reads MNHEY; CDR2 reads SVGAGI. V shed 5 bases and J shed 0 bases, with 10 bases lying between them. This CDR3 is built from 15 residues. CDR3 protein: CASSIRTANTGELFF. CDR3 DNA: TGTGCCAGCAGTATCCGGACCGCGAACACCGGGGAGCTGTTTTTT.

This clone is a singleton in its sample. The CDR3: CASSLGLAGQDEQFF. CDR3 bases: TGCGCCAGCAGCTTGGGACTAGCGGGACAGGATGAGCAGTTCTTC. V usage is TRBV5-1 and J usage is TRBJ2-1, with 11 bases identical to TRBD2. The CDR3 has 15 amino acids. The germline V gene encodes CDR1 SGHRS and CDR2 YFSETQ. V trimming: 0 bases; J trimming: 8 bases; junction bases outside the gene matches: 4.

At least ten counts were recorded for this clone. Other DNA sequences in the same sample also yield this CDR3. The CDR3 DNA is TGTGCCAGCAGCCCCCGCCTCCGGGACGTGAACACTGAAGCTTTCTTT. It codes for CASSPRLRDVNTEAFF. The chain uses TRBV11-2 and TRBJ1-1; a possible D gene is TRBD1 (5 bases). V gave up 5 bases and J gave up 0 bases, with 16 bases separating them. The germline V gene has CDR1 SGHAT and CDR2 FQNNGV. The CDR3 is 16 amino acids.

A note on this clone: A far larger clone is just one base off, so this is likely a read error. V and J are TRBV5-8 and TRBJ1-4; the match to TRBD1 covers 7 bases. The trim removed 4 bases at V and 5 bases at J, leaving 8 bases unmatched. Germline V lookup: CDR1 SGHTS, CDR2 YDEGEE. The CDR3 is made up of 15 amino acids. The CDR3 loop reads CASSQQGNRNEKLFF. CDR3 in DNA: TGTGCCAGCAGCCAACAGGGGAATCGGAATGAAAAACTGTTTTTT.

The J gene is TRBJ1-5, the V gene TRBV27; D possibly corresponds to TRBD1 (5 bases). The CDR3 runs 14 residues. Germline loops: CDR1 MNHEY, CDR2 SMNVEV (reference sequence). V was cut by 3 bases and J by 6 bases, with 12 bases left in between. CDR3 coding DNA: TGTGCCAGCAGTTTGCAGGGCCTTGGTCAGCCCCAGCATTTT. Its translation is CASSLQGLGQPQHF.

The chain recombines TRBV5-1 with TRBJ2-1; 7 bases line up with TRBD2. Looked up from germline, CDR1 is SGHRS and CDR2 is YFSETQ. Trimming removed 2 bases from V and 3 bases from J; junction bases left unmatched: 5. The CDR3 extends over 15 amino acids. CDR3 in amino acids: CASSFSGVGYNEQFF. CDR3 bases: TGCGCCAGCAGCTTCAGCGGGGTGGGCTACAATGAGCAGTTCTTC.

The rearrangement joins TRBV27 to TRBJ2-7; D unresolved. The CDR3 runs to 16 residues. The germline V gene encodes CDR1 MNHEY and CDR2 SMNVEV (reference sequence). V lost 5 bases, J lost 3 bases, and 20 bases lay in between. The CDR3 is CASSPGLNFHHYEQYF. The CDR3 nucleotides read TGTGCCAGCAGTCCAGGCCTCAATTTCCATCACTACGAGCAGTACTTC.

As concerns this clone: One junction end disagrees with the germline gene, perhaps due to a read error. The chain couples TRBV30 to TRBJ2-7; D gene ambiguous. CDR1 and CDR2 from the germline V gene are GTSNPN and SVGIG (reference sequence). The CDR3 runs 13 residues. DNA of the CDR3: TGTGCCTGGAGTGTAAGTGACTCCGTTAGGTGGTTCTTC. It yields the protein CAWSVSDSVRWFF.

J is TRBJ1-4 and V is TRBV5-6; D is ambiguous. The CDR3 is made up of 17 amino acids. Germline assignment: CDR1 SGHDT and CDR2 YYEEEE. The V end lost 3 bases, the J end lost 0 bases, and 15 bases lay between the germline ends. The DNA for the CDR3 is TGTGCCAGCAGCTCACCCAAGGGAGGGTCAACTAATGAAAAACTGTTTTTT. Encoded protein: CASSSPKGGSTNEKLFF.

J is TRBJ1-2 and V is TRBV2, with 8 bases fitting TRBD1. The CDR3 runs 15 residues. Trimming cost V 6 bases and J 4 bases; bases outside gene matches: 10. CDR1 and CDR2 (germline): SNHLY, FYNNEI. Here the CDR3 DNA reads TGTGCCAGCAGGGCCCCAGGGGGCGAAGGCTATGGCTACACCTTC. Protein sequence: CASRAPGGEGYGYTF.

The chain links TRBV7-9 to TRBJ2-1; TRBD2 matches 15 bases. V lost 4 bases and J lost 5; bases outside the gene matches: 9. CDR1 and CDR2 from the germline V gene are SEHNR and FQNEAQ (reference sequence). The CDR3 totals 18 residues. This CDR3 reads CASSSRTSGRALHNEQFF. The CDR3, as DNA: TGTGCCAGCAGCTCTCGGACTAGCGGGAGGGCCCTCCACAATGAGCAGTTCTTC.

The chain links TRBV12-2 to TRBJ2-2; the D segment call TRBD2 is taken from the table without a DNA check. TRBV12-2 is listed as a pseudogene. This CDR3 is built from 18 residues. This CDR3 is CASRLGGWTSGSTGELFF. CDR3 in DNA: TGTGCAAGTCGCTTAGGGGGTTGGACTAGCGGGTCAACCGGGGAGCTGTTTTTT.

The chain is built from TRBV5-1 and TRBJ2-3; D call uncertain. Trimming left V 1 base short and J 2 bases short, with 8 bases between. The CDR3 totals 14 residues. Looked up from germline, CDR1 is SGHRS and CDR2 is YFSETQ. The CDR3 DNA is TGCGCCAGCAGCTTGCACCAGTACACAGATACGCAGTATTTT. Its translation: CASSLHQYTDTQYF.

The chain couples TRBV27 to TRBJ2-2; the match to TRBD1 covers 7 bases. The germline gives CDR1 MNHEY, CDR2 SMNVEV (reference sequence). This CDR3 has 15 amino acids. V lost 7 bases and J lost 7; bases outside the gene matches: 12. The CDR3 DNA follows: TGTGCCAGCAACCATCGGGACAGCCTGAGCGGGGAGCTGTTTTTT. Its translation: CASNHRDSLSGELFF.

V and J are TRBV15 and TRBJ2-1; TRBD1 matches 7 bases. The germline V gene encodes CDR1 LNHNV and CDR2 YYDKDF (reference sequence). V lost 4 bases, J lost 4 bases, and 10 bases stayed unmatched. This CDR3 has 16 residues. The CDR3 nucleotides are TGTGCCACCAGCACCCGGAGCGGACAGGCATACAATGAGCAGTTCTTC. The encoded protein is CATSTRSGQAYNEQFF.

This chain links TRBV7-9 with TRBJ1-1; D unclear. Germline V gives CDR1 SEHNR, CDR2 FQNEAQ (reference sequence). Trimming took off 3 bases at V and 1 base at J, with 9 bases between the two ends. The CDR3 runs 14 residues. The CDR3 loop is CASSFPYKNTEAFF. CDR3 nucleotide sequence: TGTGCCAGCAGCTTTCCTTACAAGAACACTGAAGCTTTCTTT.

This chain joins TRBV5-1 and TRBJ2-1; 7 bases map to TRBD2. J was trimmed by 8 bases and V by 0 bases; bases with no gene match: 11. The CDR3 length is 16 residues. Germline CDR1 and CDR2: SGHRS and YFSETQ. The CDR3 DNA follows: TGCGCCAGCAGCTTGGGTGGCGGGAGAGATCGCGATGAGCAGTTCTTC. Translated, it gives CASSLGGGRDRDEQFF.

V gene TRBV28 combines with J gene TRBJ1-4; TRBD1 matches at 7 bases. Germline assignment: CDR1 MDHEN and CDR2 SYDVKM. This CDR3 contains 13 residues. V lost 6 bases and J lost 5; bases outside the gene matches: 3. In DNA, the CDR3 is TGTGCCAGCAGGAAACAGGGGAATGAAAAACTGTTTTTT. It is translated as CASRKQGNEKLFF.

As for this clone: The sample carries other DNA sequences with the same CDR3. This chain uses TRBV6-5 with TRBJ2-7; 7 nucleotides line up with TRBD1. The CDR3 sequence is 14 residues long. J was trimmed by 1 base and V by 6 bases; bases with no gene match: 6. Germline lookup yields CDR1 MNHEY and CDR2 SVGAGI. CDR3 loop: CASRRTGSSYEQYF. CDR3 nucleotides: TGTGCCAGCAGAAGGACAGGTTCGTCCTACGAGCAGTACTTC.

This chain connects TRBV28 to TRBJ2-2; TRBD2 matches 7 bases. V dropped 3 bases and J dropped 9; count of bases not matched to a gene: 7. The CDR3 runs to 14 residues. Germline assignment: CDR1 MDHEN and CDR2 SYDVKM. The DNA for the CDR3 is TGTGCCAGCAGTTTGAGTCTAGCGGTACGGGAGCTGTTTTTT. Its translation is CASSLSLAVRELFF.

The J gene is TRBJ1-4, the V gene TRBV27; D not certain. CDR1 and CDR2 from the germline V gene are MNHEY and SMNVEV (reference sequence). The CDR3 loop spans 15 amino acids. V dropped 6 bases and J dropped 0 bases, with 11 bases sitting between them. Here the CDR3 DNA reads TGTGCCAGCAGAGGATTGGGTGCAACTAATGAAAAACTGTTTTTT. It is translated as CASRGLGATNEKLFF.

Concerning this clone itself: A far larger clone is one nucleotide away, so this likely arose from a read error. The J gene is TRBJ2-7, the V gene TRBV10-3; 9 bases line up with TRBD2. The CDR3 sequence is 15 residues long. CDR1 is ENHRY and CDR2 is SYGVKD in the germline V gene. V shed 4 bases, J shed 3 bases, and the junction held 7 bases outside the gene matches. The CDR3 region is CAISGGASGNYEQYF. CDR3 in DNA: TGTGCCATCAGTGGGGGGGCTAGCGGGAACTACGAGCAGTACTTC.

The rearrangement links TRBV7-9 to TRBJ2-2, with 7 bases matching TRBD1. CDR1 is SEHNR and CDR2 is FQNEAQ in the germline V gene (reference sequence). V trimming: 4 bases; J trimming: 5 bases; junction bases outside the gene matches: 7. The CDR3 spans 15 residues. CDR3 protein: CASSSNNRGTGELFF. CDR3 DNA: TGTGCCAGCAGCTCCAACAACAGGGGTACCGGGGAGCTGTTTTTT.

This clone has a single count. V gene TRBV5-1 combines with J gene TRBJ2-2; D is ambiguous. V was cut by 0 bases and J by 3 bases, with 9 bases left in between. Per germline, CDR1 SGHRS and CDR2 YFSETQ. This CDR3 comprises 15 residues. CDR3 loop: CASSLVQAYTGELFF. CDR3 nucleotide sequence: TGCGCCAGCAGCTTGGTTCAGGCGTACACCGGGGAGCTGTTTTTT.

The chain uses TRBV5-1 and TRBJ2-2; no reliable D call. V dropped 0 bases and J dropped 6 bases, with 9 bases sitting between them. Germline V gives CDR1 SGHRS, CDR2 YFSETQ. The CDR3 is 14 amino acids. The CDR3 sequence: CASSLAVGAGELFF. The DNA of the CDR3 is TGCGCCAGCAGCTTGGCCGTTGGGGCCGGGGAGCTGTTTTTT.

As regards this clone: One end of the junction does not line up with germline, which may come from a read error. V is TRBV4-1 and J is TRBJ2-7, with TRBD1 matching 11 bases. This CDR3 is 14 amino acids long. Germline CDR1 MGHRA, CDR2 YSYEKL. CDR3 nucleotide sequence: TGCGCCAGCAGCTTCGGGACAGGGGGATACAAGCAATACTTC. Translating it yields CASSFGTGGYKQYF.

This sequence joins TRBV18 and TRBJ1-2; D unresolved. The germline V gene has CDR1 KGHSH and CDR2 LQKENI. The CDR3 totals 14 residues. Trimming took off 8 bases at V and 7 bases at J, with 20 bases between the two ends. CDR3 bases: TGTGCCAGCGGAGATCGGATAGGAAATAGTGGCTACACCTTC. Translating it yields CASGDRIGNSGYTF.